The subject of this entry is one T cell receptor (beta chain). What it recognizes is unknown. The germline gives CDR1 SNHLY, CDR2 FYNNEI. The V and J ends lost 5 bases and 7 bases, in that order; junction bases with no gene match: 4. This CDR3 comprises 14 residues. Whole-study results and caveats: Larger-cohort validation covered only one TCR beta V-J rearrangement. Greatest tumor Treg TCR overlap was with tumor naive CD4+ cells.

The sorted Tregs were CD4+CD25+CD127-/low cells. After constant-region reverse-primer amplification, full-length variable regions underwent semi-nested PCR with Nested Universal Primer A. One entry per CDR3 protein, called by TCRdb with MiXCR from the 5' RACE reads. The sample has roughly 45,000 distinct CDR3 sequences, under 25% seen once. This TCR came from a female donor with breast cancer. The chain joins TRBV2 to TRBJ2-1, with TRBD2 identical over 11 bases. The sequenced sample consisted of Tregs sorted from blood. DNA of the CDR3: TGTGCCAGCAGTCGACTAGCGGGATATAATGAGCAGTTCTTC. Its translation: CASSRLAGYNEQFF. The entire variable domain, with the rest obtained from reference TRBV2 and TRBJ2-1, is as follows: EPEVTQTPSHQVTQMGQEVILRCVPISNHLYFYWYRQILGQKVEFLVSFYNNEISEKSEIFDDQFSVERPDGSNFTLKIRSTKLEDSAMYFCASSRLAGYNEQFFGPGTRLTVL.